Each of the 18 T cell receptor beta chains below was sequenced from the same sample in a study of beta chain features in type 1 diabetes. Broader study findings: Type 1 diabetes patients had TCRB CDR3s that were shorter (moderately but significantly so) in all four CD4+ subsets.

No cognate antigen is known for these TCRs. Isolated RNA was reverse transcribed in full, so expressed TCRB transcripts were sequenced. The assay was immunoSEQ multiplex PCR, and TCRdb's table has in-frame clones only and misses some. The sample shows tens of thousands of clones, about two thirds of them seen only once. Sequenced input: Tregs from blood. The origin of the receptors is a woman aged 25 to 39 with type 1 diabetes.

The chain employs TRBV6-6 and TRBJ2-3, with D maybe TRBD2 (6 bases). This CDR3 has 16 amino acids. CDR1 MNHNY and CDR2 SVGAGI come from the germline V gene (reference sequence). Trimming removed 6 bases from V and 4 bases from J, with 20 bases in between. In nucleotides, the CDR3 is TGTGCCAGCAGACCGCAACTAGCACCCTTACCAGATACGCAGTATTTT. The encoded protein is CASRPQLAPLPDTQYF.

The chain joins TRBV6-5 to TRBJ2-3; the D gene is possibly TRBD2 (6 bases). The CDR3 is 11 amino acids. CDR1 and CDR2 (germline): MNHEY, SVGAGI. V lost 4 bases and J 8 bases, leaving 7 bases between the germline ends. CDR3 sequence (DNA): TGTGCCAGCAGTTGGAGGGCTACGCAGTATTTT. Amino acids: CASSWRATQYF.

The V call is TRBV28, the J call TRBJ2-3; D uncertain. This CDR3 has 13 amino acids. Per the germline V gene, CDR1 is MDHEN and CDR2 is SYDVKM. V was trimmed by 11 bases and J by 0 bases, leaving 12 bases between them. CDR3 in amino acids: CASNSPSTDTQYF. Here the CDR3 DNA reads TGTGCCTCTAACAGCCCTAGCACAGATACGCAGTATTTT.

This clone appeared once. The V and J genes are TRBV6-4 and TRBJ2-7, with unresolved D. Germline loops: CDR1 MRHNA, CDR2 SNTAGT. This CDR3 spans 15 amino acids. The V end was cut by 4 bases, the J end by 3 bases, with 16 bases between. The CDR3 reads CASSVSSRPFYEQYF. DNA for the CDR3: TGTGCCAGCAGTGTCAGCTCGCGGCCCTTCTACGAGCAGTACTTC.

This clone was recorded a few times. V and J are TRBV2 and TRBJ2-5; possible D gene TRBD2, 6 bases. V gave up 4 bases and J gave up 3 bases, with 18 bases separating them. The germline gives CDR1 SNHLY, CDR2 FYNNEI. The CDR3 has 16 amino acids. CDR3 DNA sequence: TGTGCCAGCAGTGCCCGTTCTAGCGTCCAAAAAGAGACCCAGTACTTC. Translated, it gives CASSARSSVQKETQYF.

The rearrangement links TRBV21-1 to TRBJ1-2. TRBV21-1 represents a pseudogene. There are 16 residues in the CDR3. The CDR3 reads CASSKVCRGSNYGYTF. Here the CDR3 DNA reads TGTGCCAGCAGCAAAGTCTGTCGGGGATCTAACTATGGCTACACCTTC.

V is TRBV5-1 and J is TRBJ2-7; D may be TRBD1 (6 bases). The V and J ends lost 4 bases and 5 bases respectively, with 13 bases between them. The CDR3 is 13 amino acids. Germline CDR1 SGHRS, CDR2 YFSETQ. CDR3 sequence: CASSKTGPNEQYF. The CDR3 region has the DNA TGCGCCAGCAGCAAGACAGGTCCCAACGAGCAGTACTTC.

V is TRBV5-1 and J is TRBJ2-5, with TRBD1 identical over 7 bases. The CDR3 spans 15 residues. Germline loops: CDR1 SGHRS, CDR2 YFSETQ. V gave up 7 bases and J gave up 2 bases; unmatched junction bases: 11. DNA of the CDR3: TGCGCCAGCCGACAGGGAGTAGGAGGACAAGAGACCCAGTACTTC. Protein sequence: CASRQGVGGQETQYF.

In this sample, this clone turned up once. This chain links TRBV5-5 with TRBJ1-2, with D unclear. Germline V CDR1 and CDR2: SGHKS, YYEKEE (reference sequence). V was cut by 4 bases and J by 2 bases, with 12 bases left in between. The CDR3 length is 14 residues. The CDR3 sequence: CASSPWLENYGYTF. As DNA, the CDR3 is TGTGCCAGCAGCCCATGGCTGGAGAACTATGGCTACACCTTC.

The V and J genes are TRBV7-3 and TRBJ2-2; 14 nucleotides line up with TRBD2. This CDR3 contains 22 residues. Germline trimming cut 5 bases from V and 1 base from J; bases unmatched to any gene: 18. Per the germline V gene, CDR1 is SGHTA and CDR2 is FQGTGA. The CDR3 sequence: CASSPYPRTGTSGSLNTGELFF. The CDR3 DNA follows: TGTGCCAGCAGCCCATACCCACGGACAGGGACTAGCGGGAGCCTGAACACCGGGGAGCTGTTTTTT. The variable domain in full, completed from reference TRBV7-3 and TRBJ2-2, reads GAGVSQTPSNKVTEKGKYVELRCDPISGHTALYWYRQSLGQGPEFLIYFQGTGAADDSGLPNDRFFAVRPEGSVSTLKIQRTERGDSAVYLCASSPYPRTGTSGSLNTGELFFGEGSRLTVL.

The J gene is TRBJ1-3, the V gene TRBV18; tentatively, D is TRBD1 (6 bases). The CDR3 has 16 amino acids. V lost 3 bases, J lost 0 bases, and 12 bases lay in between. In germline, CDR1 is KGHSH, CDR2 LQKENI. The CDR3 region has the DNA TGTGCCAGCTCACCTCGACAGGCGGTCTCTGGAAACACCATATATTTT. Amino acids: CASSPRQAVSGNTIYF.

CDR3 region: CSAQRGLTSYNEQFF. In nucleotides, the CDR3 is TGCAGCGCCCAGAGGGGACTAACCTCCTACAATGAGCAGTTCTTC. This chain connects TRBV29-1 to TRBJ2-1, with TRBD2 identical over 7 bases. The junction had 9 bases not matched to a gene; V was cut back by 7 bases and J by 0 bases. This CDR3 comprises 15 residues. Germline V gene lookup returns CDR1 SQVTM and CDR2 ANQGSEA.

This clone was detected a few times. The CDR3 DNA reads as TGTGCCAGCAGCTTAGGTGCAGGGGGGATCCACACTGAAGCTTTCTTT. Translated, it gives CASSLGAGGIHTEAFF. This chain uses TRBV7-9 with TRBJ1-1; 7 positions match TRBD1. CDR3 length: 16 amino acids. Unmatched junction bases numbered 8, after V lost 1 base and J lost 3 bases. The germline V gene encodes CDR1 SEHNR and CDR2 FQNEAQ (reference sequence).

This clone was seen a few times. The chain has TRBV28 and TRBJ2-7; D may be TRBD1 (5 bases). The CDR3 covers 13 residues. V was trimmed by 8 bases and J by 7 bases, leaving 18 bases between them. Germline V gives CDR1 MDHEN, CDR2 SYDVKM. CDR3 coding DNA: TGTGCCAGCTGGGGCTCCCCCTCCACTGAGCAGTACTTC. Translation: CASWGSPSTEQYF. The full variable domain, with the rest looked up from reference TRBV28 and TRBJ2-7, is DVKVTQSSRYLVKRTGEKVFLECVQDMDHENMFWYRQDPGLGLRLIYFSYDVKMKEKGDIPEGYSVSREKKERFSLILESASTNQTSMYLCASWGSPSTEQYFGPGTRLTVT.

There are a few counts of this clone. The rearrangement joins TRBV5-4 to TRBJ2-1, with D maybe TRBD1 (5 bases). This CDR3 spans 16 amino acids. Trimming took 4 bases from V and 0 from J, leaving 14 bases between them. Germline V gene data show CDR1 as SGHNT and CDR2 as YYREEE (reference sequence). In DNA, the CDR3 is TGTGCCAGCAGCGACCTCAGGGCCAGCTCCTACAATGAGCAGTTCTTC. Translation gives CASSDLRASSYNEQFF.

The chain couples TRBV5-5 to TRBJ2-1, with TRBD1 as a possible D gene (6 bases). The germline V gene encodes CDR1 SGHKS and CDR2 YYEKEE (reference sequence). This CDR3 has 13 residues. The germline V and J ends were trimmed by 4 bases and 4 bases, with 9 bases remaining between them. The CDR3 here is CASSRGSYNEQFF. In DNA form, the CDR3 reads TGTGCCAGCAGCAGGGGGTCTTACAATGAGCAGTTCTTC.

Only a few counts were recorded for this clone. The chain recombines TRBV4-2 with TRBJ2-7, with TRBD1 matching over 11 bases. V gave up 3 bases and J gave up 6 bases; unmatched junction bases: 7. The CDR3 length is 15 residues. Germline lookup yields CDR1 LGHNA and CDR2 YNFKEQ. The CDR3 DNA is TGTGCCAGCAGCCAGACCGGGACAGGGGGAGGCGAGCAGTACTTC. As protein: CASSQTGTGGGEQYF.

The chain joins TRBV10-2 to TRBJ2-3; 9 nucleotides line up with TRBD2. CDR1 WSHSY and CDR2 SAAADI come from the germline V gene. There are 13 residues in the CDR3. V lost 7 bases to trimming and J lost 7 bases; unmatched junction nucleotides: 6. The CDR3 region has the DNA TGCGCCAGCAAAGGTAGCGGGAGTCATACGCAGTATTTT. Encoded protein: CASKGSGSHTQYF.